A selection of T cell receptor beta chains follows, all from one sample in a study of OX40 agonist ivuxolimab in advanced cancers. The method was immunoSEQ multiplex PCR; TCRdb's version includes in-frame clones alone and lacks a portion of them. The sample lists around 80,000 clones, roughly 82% occurring once. Here the sequenced sample was CD4+ or CD8+ T cells sorted from blood, taken in a trial of the OX40 agonist ivuxolimab. The receptors were gathered from an adult with an advanced solid tumor such as melanoma, head and neck, liver or kidney cancer. The CDR3 runs from the conserved cysteine through the conserved F or W. D genes are given only for firm matches. A clone size is listed for some rows: how often the clone was seen (once, few, many), or a class if it is expanded.

15,TRBD2,TRBV27,TRBJ2-7,NA,CASSPQGLAVGEQYF,TGTGCCAGCAGTCCTCAGGGACTAGCCGTTGGCGAGCAGTACTTC
15,TRBD2,TRBV19,TRBJ2-4,NA,CASSGGPLQPNIQYF,TGTGCCTCTAGCGGGGGTCCTCTTCAGCCAAACATTCAGTACTTC
15,NA,TRBV4-2,TRBJ1-6,many,CASSHFRQLNSPLHF,TGTGCCAGCAGCCATTTCCGACAGTTAAATTCACCCCTCCACTTT
14,NA,TRBV10-3,TRBJ1-1,NA,CAINQGSGNTEAFF,TGTGCCATCAATCAGGGGTCTGGGAACACTGAAGCTTTCTTT
16,NA,TRBV7-2,TRBJ2-2,NA,CASSLVAVINTGELFF,TGTGCCAGCAGCTTGGTAGCGGTAATAAACACCGGGGAGCTGTTTTTT
16,TRBD1,TRBV15,TRBJ2-2,NA,CATSSYGTGGFGELFF,TGTGCCACCAGCAGCTACGGGACAGGGGGCTTCGGGGAGCTGTTTTTT
11,NA,TRBV7-9,TRBJ2-7,NA,CASGGPYEQYF,TGTGCCAGCGGTGGCCCCTACGAGCAGTACTTC
12,NA,TRBV6-5,TRBJ2-1,NA,CASRTGDNEQFF,TGTGCCAGCAGAACCGGGGACAATGAGCAGTTCTTC
13,NA,TRBV9,TRBJ2-1,NA,CASSGGAYNEQFF,TGTGCCAGCAGCGGCGGGGCATACAATGAGCAGTTCTTC
16,NA,TRBV28,TRBJ2-7,NA,CASSGDDSKPDYEQYF,TGTGCCAGCAGTGGGGACGACTCAAAACCCGATTACGAGCAGTACTTC
14,TRBD2,TRBV19,TRBJ2-7,NA,CASSRLAGVYEQYF,TGTGCCAGTAGCCGACTAGCGGGAGTCTACGAGCAGTACTTC
13,TRBD2,TRBV28,TRBJ2-1,few,CAAGLAAFTEQFF,TGTGCAGCGGGCCTAGCGGCTTTCACCGAGCAGTTCTTC
19,NA,TRBV7-2,TRBJ1-3,once,CASSLSRNRAFSPGNTIYF,TGTGCCAGCAGCTTAAGCAGGAACAGGGCTTTCAGTCCGGGAAACACCATATATTTT
14,NA,TRBV5-1,TRBJ1-2,NA,CASSPLGRDDGYTF,TGCGCCAGCAGCCCCTTAGGCAGGGACGACGGCTACACCTTC
17,NA,TRBV10-3,TRBJ1-1,NA,CAISESQLMGVNTEAFF,TGTGCCATCAGTGAGTCGCAATTAATGGGAGTTAACACTGAAGCTTTCTTT
16,TRBD1,TRBV27,TRBJ2-7,NA,CASSSFQGAWTYEQYF,TGTGCCAGCAGTTCCTTCCAGGGGGCGTGGACCTACGAGCAGTACTTC
12,NA,TRBV6-1,TRBJ1-2,NA,CASSELGYGYTF,TGTGCCAGCAGTGAATTGGGGTATGGCTACACCTTC
15,NA,TRBV2,TRBJ1-4,NA,CASCDRTSANEKLFF,TGTGCCAGCTGCGACAGAACCTCGGCTAATGAAAAACTGTTTTTT
19,NA,TRBV15,TRBJ1-5,NA,CATSRGLGPGRDGNQPQHF,TGTGCCACCAGCAGAGGATTGGGACCGGGGAGGGATGGCAATCAGCCCCAGCATTTT
16,NA,TRBV6-5,TRBJ2-1,NA,CASSFRGPPSYNEQFF,TGTGCCAGCAGTTTTCGAGGGCCCCCTTCCTACAATGAGCAGTTCTTC
15,TRBD2,TRBV28,TRBJ2-7,NA,CASSFSGRASDEQYF,TGTGCCAGCAGTTTCTCGGGGAGGGCCTCGGACGAGCAGTACTTC
13,NA,TRBV28,TRBJ1-1,few,CASSLSTVAEAFF,TGTGCCAGCAGTTTATCGACGGTAGCTGAAGCTTTCTTT
14,TRBD1,TRBV28,TRBJ2-1,NA,CASSTPGTGNEQFF,TGTGCCAGCAGTACCCCCGGGACAGGGAATGAGCAGTTCTTC
13,NA,TRBV6-1,TRBJ1-2,few,CASSLQDYYGYTF,TGTGCCAGCAGCCTACAGGACTACTATGGCTACACCTTC
13,NA,TRBV15,TRBJ1-5,NA,CATSSGAFQPQHF,TGTGCCACCAGCAGCGGGGCGTTTCAGCCCCAGCATTTT
16,TRBD1,TRBV7-6,TRBJ2-2,once,CASRAQGKAGTGELFF,TGTGCCAGCAGAGCACAGGGGAAGGCGGGCACCGGGGAGCTGTTTTTT
14,NA,TRBV6-5,TRBJ1-1,NA,CASSYSAGNTEAFF,TGTGCCAGCAGTTACTCAGCAGGGAACACTGAAGCTTTCTTT
14,NA,TRBV10-3,TRBJ2-5,NA,CAISPSTGQETQYF,TGTGCCATCAGCCCCTCGACTGGCCAAGAGACCCAGTACTTC
14,NA,TRBV11-2,TRBJ1-1,few,CASSTSGDYGEAFF,TGTGCCAGCAGCACTTCAGGGGATTATGGGGAAGCTTTCTTT
11,NA,TRBV2,TRBJ2-7,NA,CASSLLYEQYF,TGTGCCAGCAGTCTTCTCTACGAGCAGTACTTC
14,TRBD1,TRBV6-1,TRBJ2-7,NA,CASTTGTGGREQYF,TGTGCCAGCACCACTGGGACAGGGGGCCGCGAGCAGTACTTC
14,NA,TRBV11-2,TRBJ2-5,NA,CASSLDPGIETQYF,TGTGCCAGCAGCTTAGATCCGGGTATCGAGACCCAGTACTTC
14,TRBD1,TRBV18,TRBJ2-2,NA,CASSQGTDTGELFF,TGTGCCAGCTCACAGGGGACAGACACCGGGGAGCTGTTTTTT
15,NA,TRBV19,TRBJ2-6,NA,CASSIGVSGANVLTF,TGTGCCAGTAGTATAGGAGTATCTGGGGCCAACGTCCTGACTTTC
13,NA,TRBV5-1,TRBJ2-1,NA,CASSPDAGNEQFF,TGCGCCAGCAGCCCGGACGCCGGGAATGAGCAGTTCTTC
12,NA,TRBV6-1,TRBJ1-5,NA,CASSGRDQPQHF,TGTGCCAGCAGTGGGAGGGATCAGCCCCAGCATTTT
16,NA,TRBV9,TRBJ2-2,once,CASSVMGAANTGELFF,TGTGCCAGCAGCGTAATGGGAGCGGCCAACACCGGGGAGCTGTTTTTT
15,NA,TRBV7-6,TRBJ2-5,NA,CASSLSRASGETQYF,TGTGCCAGCAGCTTATCCCGAGCCTCTGGGGAGACCCAGTACTTC
11,NA,TRBV5-6,TRBJ2-5,NA,CASSFRETQYF,TGTGCCAGCAGCTTCCGAGAGACCCAGTACTTC
14,NA,TRBV5-1,TRBJ2-1,NA,CASSLAGTDNEQFF,TGCGCCAGCAGCTTGGCCGGGACTGACAATGAGCAGTTCTTC
13,NA,TRBV7-3,TRBJ2-3,NA,CASSPGSTDTQYF,TGTGCCAGCAGCCCAGGGAGCACAGATACGCAGTATTTT
15,NA,TRBV9,TRBJ2-1,NA,CASSVEAGGVSEQFF,TGTGCCAGCAGCGTAGAGGCCGGTGGGGTTAGTGAGCAGTTCTTC
16,TRBD1,TRBV5-4,TRBJ1-4,NA,CASSSRTGNVLEKLFF,TGTGCCAGCAGCTCCAGGACAGGGAATGTTCTTGAAAAACTGTTTTTT